These 16 T cell receptor beta chains came from one sample sequenced in a study of beta chain features in type 1 diabetes. Expressed TCRB transcripts were sequenced, since all the RNA that had been isolated was reverse transcribed. Profiling relied on immunoSEQ multiplex PCR, and the TCRdb table lists in-frame clones only, not all of them. The table has under 500,000 clones, about 29% seen once. Material for sequencing was naive CD4+ T cells from blood. The origin of the receptors is a man aged 18 to 29 in good health.

V is TRBV18 and J is TRBJ2-2, with unresolved D. The CDR3 runs 14 residues. Germline V gene sequence: CDR1 KGHSH, CDR2 LQKENI. V dropped 3 bases and J dropped 3 bases, with 8 bases sitting between them. The CDR3 spells CASSPWPYTGELFF. CDR3 nucleotides: TGTGCCAGCTCACCTTGGCCATACACCGGGGAGCTGTTTTTT.

This clone was seen more than once but under ten times. This chain joins TRBV10-1 and TRBJ2-3; maybe TRBD1 (6 bases). This CDR3 is built from 16 residues. The germline CDR1 and CDR2 sequences are WNHNN and SYGVQD (reference sequence). V lost 0 bases and J lost 4, with 14 bases in between. The CDR3 DNA reads TGCGCCAGCAGTGAGTCGGCGGGCAGGGGTCCAGATACGCAGTATTTT. This sequence encodes CASSESAGRGPDTQYF.

The chain is built from TRBV28 and TRBJ2-7, with 7 bases matching TRBD1. V dropped 6 bases and J dropped 2; count of bases not matched to a gene: 4. The length of the CDR3 is 13 residues. Germline CDR1 is MDHEN and CDR2 is SYDVKM. DNA for the CDR3: TGTGCCAGCAGAAAGGACAGGCCCTACGAGCAGTACTTC. Protein sequence: CASRKDRPYEQYF.

This rearrangement joins TRBV5-1 to TRBJ2-1, with 11 bases lining up with TRBD2. The CDR3 is 15 amino acids. V lost 0 bases, J lost 6 bases, and 2 bases stayed unmatched. Germline V gene sequence: CDR1 SGHRS, CDR2 YFSETQ. In nucleotides, the CDR3 is TGCGCCAGCAGCTTGGATAGCGGGAGGGTCAATGAGCAGTTCTTC. Its translation: CASSLDSGRVNEQFF.

V usage is TRBV4-2 and J usage is TRBJ2-1; 12 bases agree with TRBD2. The CDR3 totals 15 residues. Trimming removed 5 bases from V and 7 bases from J; junction bases left unmatched: 6. Germline CDR1 reads LGHNA; CDR2 reads YNFKEQ. The CDR3 here is CASSRLAGEINEQFF. CDR3 DNA: TGTGCCAGCAGCAGACTAGCGGGAGAGATAAATGAGCAGTTCTTC.

The chain combines TRBV27 with TRBJ2-1; 8 nucleotides line up with TRBD2. The V segment lost 3 bases and the J segment 6 bases; nucleotides outside the gene matches: 4. CDR1 is MNHEY, CDR2 SMNVEV, per germline (reference sequence). The CDR3 has 14 residues. This CDR3 reads CASSFKGTSNEQFF. DNA for the CDR3: TGTGCCAGCAGTTTTAAGGGGACTAGCAATGAGCAGTTCTTC.

The V call is TRBV9, the J call TRBJ2-5, with 10 positions matching TRBD1. Unmatched junction bases numbered 4, after V lost 3 bases and J lost 5 bases. The CDR3 contains 14 residues. Looked up from germline, CDR1 is SGDLS and CDR2 is YYNGEE. The CDR3, as DNA: TGTGCCAGCAGCGGACAGGGGGCCTCGGAGACCCAGTACTTC. Translation gives CASSGQGASETQYF.

The genes are TRBV30 and TRBJ2-7; 8 bases line up with TRBD1. The CDR3 loop spans 12 amino acids. The V segment lost 4 bases and the J segment 6 bases; nucleotides outside the gene matches: 5. Germline assignment: CDR1 GTSNPN and CDR2 SVGIG (reference sequence). This CDR3 is CAWNLQGAEQYF. Written as DNA, the CDR3 is TGTGCCTGGAATCTCCAGGGGGCCGAGCAGTACTTC.

There are a few counts of this clone. The chain uses TRBV7-3 and TRBJ2-1; 7 bases fit TRBD2. This CDR3 is 13 amino acids long. Germline assignment: CDR1 SGHTA and CDR2 FQGTGA. Trimming cost V 4 bases and J 14 bases; bases outside gene matches: 11. The CDR3 spells CASSSKREEQKFF. Here the CDR3 DNA reads TGTGCCAGCAGCTCCAAACGGGAGGAACAGAAGTTCTTC.

This chain uses TRBV28 with TRBJ2-2; possible D gene TRBD1, 5 bases. This CDR3 is built from 15 residues. The ends were cut back, 3 bases at V and 0 bases at J, with 8 bases in the middle. CDR1 is MDHEN and CDR2 is SYDVKM in the germline V gene. As DNA, the CDR3 is TGTGCCAGCAGTTTCTCACAGGCGAACACCGGGGAGCTGTTTTTT. Amino acid sequence: CASSFSQANTGELFF.

In its sample, this clone was seen a few times. This chain links TRBV6-1 with TRBJ2-7, with TRBD2 as a possible D gene (6 bases). Germline CDR1 reads MNHNS; CDR2 reads SASEGT. This CDR3 has 13 residues. V dropped 8 bases and J dropped 5 bases, with 16 bases sitting between them. Written as DNA, the CDR3 is TGTGCCAGCCTACCGACGGGGGTCCACGAGCAGTACTTC. Its protein product is CASLPTGVHEQYF.

This clone occurred a few times. The chain recombines TRBV30 with TRBJ1-5; D might be TRBD1 (6 bases). The germline V gene encodes CDR1 GTSNPN and CDR2 SVGIG (reference sequence). There are 13 residues in the CDR3. The V end was cut by 4 bases, the J end by 4 bases, with 11 bases between. The CDR3 region has the DNA TGTGCCTGGACCTCTGACAGGAATCAGCCCCAGCATTTT. Translating gives CAWTSDRNQPQHF.

This chain joins TRBV29-1 and TRBJ2-7, with D uncertain. Germline V CDR1 and CDR2: SQVTM, ANQGSEA. The ends were cut back, 0 bases at V and 3 bases at J, with 12 bases in the middle. The CDR3 is made up of 14 amino acids. CDR3 sequence reads: CSVEDRGPDYEQYF. The CDR3 nucleotides are TGCAGCGTTGAAGATCGAGGCCCAGACTACGAGCAGTACTTC.

V usage is TRBV27 and J usage is TRBJ2-5; 9 bases align to TRBD2. Germline lookup yields CDR1 MNHEY and CDR2 SMNVEV (reference sequence). Trimming removed 5 bases from V and 1 base from J; junction bases left unmatched: 2. This CDR3 comprises 14 residues. As DNA, the CDR3 is TGTGCCAGCAGTCAGACTAGCGGCCAAGAGACCCAGTACTTC. Protein: CASSQTSGQETQYF.

There are a few counts of this clone. The DNA for the CDR3 is TGTGCCAGCAGTGTGGGACAGGGGACCTACGAGCAGTACTTC. It translates to CASSVGQGTYEQYF. The rearrangement links TRBV25-1 to TRBJ2-7, with 10 bases that match TRBD1. The CDR3 runs 14 residues. Germline CDR1 MGHDK, CDR2 SYGVNS. J gave up 2 bases and V 4 bases, and 2 bases lay outside the gene matches.

The chain recombines TRBV10-3 with TRBJ1-1; a weak D match, TRBD1 (6 bases). The germline V gene has CDR1 ENHRY and CDR2 SYGVKD. The CDR3 consists of 13 residues. V lost 10 bases and J 2 bases, leaving 14 bases between the germline ends. Here the CDR3 reads CATLGHENTEAFF. The CDR3 bases are TGTGCCACCTTGGGACACGAAAACACTGAAGCTTTCTTT.